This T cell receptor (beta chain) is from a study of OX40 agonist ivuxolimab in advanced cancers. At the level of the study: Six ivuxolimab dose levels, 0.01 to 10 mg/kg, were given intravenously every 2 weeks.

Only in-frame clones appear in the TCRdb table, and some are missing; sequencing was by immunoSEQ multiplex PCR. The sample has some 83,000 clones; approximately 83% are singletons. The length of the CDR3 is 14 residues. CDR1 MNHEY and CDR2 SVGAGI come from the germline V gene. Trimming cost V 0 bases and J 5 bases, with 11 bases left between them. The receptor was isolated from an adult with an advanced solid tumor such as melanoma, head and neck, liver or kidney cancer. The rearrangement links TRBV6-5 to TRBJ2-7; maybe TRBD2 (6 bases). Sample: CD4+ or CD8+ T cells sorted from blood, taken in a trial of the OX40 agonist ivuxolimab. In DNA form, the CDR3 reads TGTGCCAGCAGTTACTCTTTGGGGGGAAACGAGCAGTACTTC. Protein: CASSYSLGGNEQYF.